Given below is one TCR beta chain in context. Its antigen is not known. The data were produced by immunoSEQ multiplex PCR, yet TCRdb's version contains in-frame clones alone and is incomplete. The table lists more than 35,000 clones, about 93% of them singletons, with approximately 0.11% in the top ten. This sample is part of a study of regulatory dendritic cells for organ transplantation. Memory T cells were CD45RO+, naive were CD45RA+, sorted by FACS. Overall study results and limits: Alloreactive memory CD8+ T cell pools varied considerably between individuals. Regulatory dendritic cells appeared to expand memory CD8+ clones less than mature ones. Memory T cells were less diverse than naive, with memory CD8+ most oligoclonal.

Sequenced: naive CD8+ T cells from blood. Subset in this sample: CD45RA+ naive T cells. This clonotype was obtained from a human donor in good health.

CDR3 residues: CASSPTGQRFSYEQYF. The CDR3 bases are TGTGCCAGCAGCCCCACGGGACAGAGATTCTCCTACGAGCAGTACTTC. The chain joins TRBV27 to TRBJ2-7, with 7 bases matching TRBD1. The germline V gene encodes CDR1 MNHEY and CDR2 SMNVEV (reference sequence). V shed 6 bases and J 0 bases; nucleotides not matched to a gene: 11. This CDR3 has 16 residues.